This T cell receptor beta chain originates from a study of blood T cell repertoires in COVID-19. Assay: immunoSEQ multiplex PCR; the TCRdb copy retains only in-frame clones and omits some. The sample has 350,000 to 400,000 clones; 70% to 90% are singletons. This clone turned up a few times. The CDR3 has 16 amino acids. The germline V gene encodes CDR1 KGHSH and CDR2 LQKENI. Trimming removed 4 bases at V and 0 bases at J, with 13 bases between. The chain combines TRBV18 with TRBJ1-3, with D possibly TRBD1 on 5 matching bases. The sequenced sample consisted of PBMCs or T cells enriched from blood (not recorded which). This sequence was found in a man aged 35 to 55 in a cohort exposed to, infected with or recovered from COVID-19 (not recorded which). CDR3 DNA sequence: TGTGCCAGCTCACAAACTACAGGCGACTCTGGAAACACCATATATTTT. Protein product: CASSQTTGDSGNTIYF.